This is a list of T cell receptor beta chains from one sample in a study of shared clonotypes between healthy human individuals. Repertoires were generated with immunoSEQ multiplex PCR, while TCRdb's copy carries only in-frame clones and drops some. The table shows 950,000 to 1,100,000 clones, with under 80% occurring only once. Sequenced material: memory CD4+ T cells sorted from blood. The receptor source for this set is a young man in good health. Both conserved end residues are part of each CDR3. A D gene is named only where the DNA matches it firmly. Not every row has a clone size; where given, it reads once, few, many or a size class.

V gene: TRBV13; J gene: TRBJ2-3; clone size: NA; D gene: NA; CDR3 protein: CASCRGTDTQYF; CDR3 DNA: TGTGCCAGCTGTCGCGGCACAGATACGCAGTATTTT
V gene: TRBV5-1; J gene: TRBJ2-3; clone size: NA; D gene: NA; CDR3 protein: CASSFRPGLGTDTQYF; CDR3 DNA: TGCGCCAGCAGCTTTAGACCGGGATTAGGGACAGATACGCAGTATTTT
V gene: TRBV4-1; J gene: TRBJ1-5; clone size: many; D gene: TRBD1; CDR3 protein: CASSQGTGGNQPQHF; CDR3 DNA: TGCGCCAGCAGCCAAGGTACAGGGGGAAATCAGCCCCAGCATTTT
V gene: TRBV6-6; J gene: TRBJ2-7; clone size: NA; D gene: TRBD2; CDR3 protein: CASTGGGAIGSYEQYF; CDR3 DNA: TGTGCCAGCACGGGCGGGGGGGCGATTGGGTCCTACGAGCAGTACTTC
V gene: TRBV19; J gene: TRBJ1-6; clone size: few; D gene: NA; CDR3 protein: CASSEAVSSYNSPLHF; CDR3 DNA: TGTGCCAGTAGTGAAGCGGTGAGCTCCTATAATTCACCCCTCCACTTT
V gene: TRBV30; J gene: TRBJ1-5; clone size: NA; D gene: NA; CDR3 protein: CAWSVERQPQHF; CDR3 DNA: TGTGCCTGGAGTGTAGAACGGCAGCCCCAGCATTTT
V gene: TRBV28; J gene: TRBJ2-5; clone size: NA; D gene: NA; CDR3 protein: CASSWEGRVETQYF; CDR3 DNA: TGTGCCAGCAGTTGGGAAGGGAGAGTCGAGACCCAGTACTTC
V gene: TRBV7-8; J gene: TRBJ2-7; clone size: NA; D gene: NA; CDR3 protein: CASSSKGARSYEQYF; CDR3 DNA: TGTGCCAGCAGCTCAAAAGGGGCGCGTTCCTACGAGCAGTACTTC
V gene: TRBV10-3; J gene: TRBJ2-1; clone size: NA; D gene: TRBD1; CDR3 protein: CAISEGQGAYNEQFF; CDR3 DNA: TGTGCCATCAGTGAAGGACAGGGGGCCTACAATGAGCAGTTCTTC
V gene: TRBV7-2; J gene: TRBJ1-2; clone size: NA; D gene: TRBD1; CDR3 protein: CASSPTGQGAYGYTF; CDR3 DNA: TGTGCCAGCAGCCCAACCGGACAGGGTGCCTATGGCTACACCTTC
V gene: TRBV5-8; J gene: TRBJ1-5; clone size: NA; D gene: NA; CDR3 protein: CASAGTVHGTQPQHF; CDR3 DNA: TGTGCCAGCGCCGGGACCGTCCATGGTACTCAGCCCCAGCATTTT
V gene: TRBV11-2; J gene: TRBJ2-3; clone size: once; D gene: TRBD2; CDR3 protein: CASSPRGSGYFGGDTQYF; CDR3 DNA: TGTGCCAGCAGCCCCCGTGGTAGCGGGTATTTTGGGGGAGATACGCAGTATTTT
V gene: TRBV5-1; J gene: TRBJ2-3; clone size: NA; D gene: TRBD2; CDR3 protein: CASSSSGRETDTQYF; CDR3 DNA: TGCGCCAGCAGCTCTAGCGGGAGAGAAACAGATACGCAGTATTTT
V gene: TRBV5-5; J gene: TRBJ2-3; clone size: few; D gene: NA; CDR3 protein: CASSFSGGQGISTDTQYF; CDR3 DNA: TGTGCCAGCAGCTTTTCCGGTGGCCAGGGCATCAGCACAGATACGCAGTATTTT
V gene: TRBV30; J gene: TRBJ2-1; clone size: NA; D gene: TRBD2; CDR3 protein: CAWSFLASGRAPNEQFF; CDR3 DNA: TGTGCCTGGAGTTTTTTAGCTAGCGGGAGGGCCCCCAATGAGCAGTTCTTC
V gene: TRBV6-1; J gene: TRBJ2-7; clone size: NA; D gene: NA; CDR3 protein: CASSEWGQGDEQYF; CDR3 DNA: TGTGCCAGCAGTGAATGGGGTCAGGGAGACGAGCAGTACTTC
V gene: TRBV20-1; J gene: TRBJ1-2; clone size: NA; D gene: NA; CDR3 protein: CSARLPYGYTF; CDR3 DNA: TGCAGTGCTAGACTTCCCTATGGCTACACCTTC
V gene: TRBV2; J gene: TRBJ1-5; clone size: NA; D gene: NA; CDR3 protein: CASSGGGDNQPQHF; CDR3 DNA: TGTGCCAGCAGTGGGGGCGGAGACAATCAGCCCCAGCATTTT
V gene: TRBV18; J gene: TRBJ1-1; clone size: NA; D gene: NA; CDR3 protein: CASSPPERPNTEAFF; CDR3 DNA: TGTGCCAGCTCACCACCGGAAAGGCCGAACACTGAAGCTTTCTTT
V gene: TRBV4-1; J gene: TRBJ2-7; clone size: NA; D gene: NA; CDR3 protein: CASSQGTGTLEEQYF; CDR3 DNA: TGCGCCAGCAGCCAAGGAACGGGAACCCTTGAAGAGCAGTACTTC
V gene: TRBV19; J gene: TRBJ1-2; clone size: NA; D gene: TRBD1; CDR3 protein: CASRTTGTGYGYTF; CDR3 DNA: TGTGCCAGTAGGACAACCGGGACAGGGTATGGCTACACCTTC
V gene: TRBV9; J gene: TRBJ1-5; clone size: NA; D gene: NA; CDR3 protein: CASSVVEYGPQHF; CDR3 DNA: TGTGCCAGCAGCGTAGTGGAATACGGGCCCCAGCATTTT
V gene: TRBV28; J gene: TRBJ2-7; clone size: NA; D gene: NA; CDR3 protein: CASSLKLGGPYEQYF; CDR3 DNA: TGTGCCAGCAGTTTAAAGCTGGGGGGGCCGTATGAGCAGTACTTC
V gene: TRBV5-1; J gene: TRBJ2-5; clone size: NA; D gene: NA; CDR3 protein: CASSRNTGIGGETQYF; CDR3 DNA: TGCGCCAGCAGCCGTAATACAGGGATAGGTGGAGAGACCCAGTACTTC
V gene: TRBV30; J gene: TRBJ1-5; clone size: once; D gene: TRBD1; CDR3 protein: CAWRDRGGQPQHF; CDR3 DNA: TGTGCCTGGAGAGACAGGGGGGGTCAGCCCCAGCATTTT
V gene: TRBV25-1; J gene: TRBJ1-1; clone size: NA; D gene: TRBD1; CDR3 protein: CASNRGGSTEAFF; CDR3 DNA: TGTGCCAGCAACAGGGGAGGGAGCACTGAAGCTTTCTTT
V gene: TRBV18; J gene: TRBJ1-2; clone size: NA; D gene: NA; CDR3 protein: CASSPPENNYGYTF; CDR3 DNA: TGTGCCAGCTCACCACCGGAGAATAACTATGGCTACACCTTC
V gene: TRBV2; J gene: TRBJ1-2; clone size: NA; D gene: TRBD1; CDR3 protein: CASSEGQGRYGYTF; CDR3 DNA: TGTGCCAGCAGCGAAGGACAGGGGCGCTATGGCTACACCTTC
V gene: TRBV13; J gene: TRBJ1-1; clone size: NA; D gene: NA; CDR3 protein: CASSLRARTFEAFF; CDR3 DNA: TGTGCCAGCAGCTTGAGGGCTCGGACATTTGAAGCTTTCTTT
V gene: TRBV6-5; J gene: TRBJ1-3; clone size: NA; D gene: TRBD1; CDR3 protein: CASRDRTGSGNTIYF; CDR3 DNA: TGTGCCAGCCGGGACCGGACAGGCTCTGGAAACACCATATATTTT
V gene: TRBV2; J gene: TRBJ2-3; clone size: NA; D gene: TRBD1; CDR3 protein: CASLDRGRGSTDTQYF; CDR3 DNA: TGTGCCAGCCTCGACAGGGGGCGCGGGAGCACAGATACGCAGTATTTT
V gene: TRBV6-5; J gene: TRBJ2-7; clone size: NA; D gene: NA; CDR3 protein: CASSYSGGEQYF; CDR3 DNA: TGTGCCAGCAGTTACTCGGGGGGCGAGCAGTACTTC
V gene: TRBV2; J gene: TRBJ2-3; clone size: NA; D gene: NA; CDR3 protein: CASTGQNRHPSSTDTQYF; CDR3 DNA: TGTGCCAGCACCGGACAGAACCGGCATCCCTCTAGCACAGATACGCAGTATTTT
V gene: TRBV5-1; J gene: TRBJ2-2; clone size: NA; D gene: NA; CDR3 protein: CASSLNHWNTGELFF; CDR3 DNA: TGCGCCAGCAGCCTTAACCACTGGAACACCGGGGAGCTGTTTTTT
V gene: TRBV2; J gene: TRBJ2-3; clone size: NA; D gene: TRBD1; CDR3 protein: CASSETGGGSTDTQYF; CDR3 DNA: TGTGCCAGCAGTGAGACAGGGGGTGGGAGCACAGATACGCAGTATTTT
V gene: TRBV10-3; J gene: TRBJ1-1; clone size: NA; D gene: NA; CDR3 protein: CATRRAENTEAFF; CDR3 DNA: TGTGCCACCAGGAGGGCCGAAAACACTGAAGCTTTCTTT
V gene: TRBV15; J gene: TRBJ1-4; clone size: NA; D gene: NA; CDR3 protein: CATSRDLGEKLFF; CDR3 DNA: TGTGCCACCAGCAGAGATTTAGGGGAAAAACTGTTTTTT
V gene: TRBV7-9; J gene: TRBJ2-3; clone size: many; D gene: TRBD2; CDR3 protein: CASSPSSGGPSTDTQYF; CDR3 DNA: TGTGCCAGCAGCCCGAGCAGCGGGGGGCCCTCCACAGATACGCAGTATTTT
V gene: TRBV6-1; J gene: TRBJ2-7; clone size: NA; D gene: TRBD1; CDR3 protein: CASSAPGQGSYEQYF; CDR3 DNA: TGTGCCAGCAGTGCACCGGGACAGGGGTCCTACGAGCAGTACTTC
V gene: TRBV10-3; J gene: TRBJ1-4; clone size: NA; D gene: NA; CDR3 protein: CAISERWEGEKLFF; CDR3 DNA: TGTGCCATCAGCGAGCGTTGGGAAGGGGAAAAACTGTTTTTT
V gene: TRBV5-4; J gene: TRBJ2-1; clone size: NA; D gene: TRBD1; CDR3 protein: CASSSPGQGNEQFF; CDR3 DNA: TGTGCCAGCAGCTCTCCCGGACAGGGCAATGAGCAGTTCTTC
V gene: TRBV6-5; J gene: TRBJ2-2; clone size: NA; D gene: NA; CDR3 protein: CASTGTNTGELFF; CDR3 DNA: TGTGCCAGCACCGGGACTAACACCGGGGAGCTGTTTTTT
V gene: TRBV5-1; J gene: TRBJ2-1; clone size: NA; D gene: NA; CDR3 protein: CASSLNPFGASYNEQFF; CDR3 DNA: TGCGCCAGCAGCCTAAACCCCTTCGGGGCCTCCTACAATGAGCAGTTCTTC
V gene: TRBV10-3; J gene: TRBJ1-3; clone size: NA; D gene: NA; CDR3 protein: CAIRDGGNTIYF; CDR3 DNA: TGTGCCATCAGAGACGGCGGAAACACCATATATTTT
V gene: TRBV5-6; J gene: TRBJ2-7; clone size: NA; D gene: TRBD2; CDR3 protein: CASSWSSGGAYEQYF; CDR3 DNA: TGTGCCAGCAGCTGGTCTAGCGGGGGGGCTTACGAGCAGTACTTC
V gene: TRBV19; J gene: TRBJ2-3; clone size: NA; D gene: NA; CDR3 protein: CASSIVSPGRTDTQYF; CDR3 DNA: TGTGCCAGTAGTATAGTGAGTCCAGGGCGGACAGATACGCAGTATTTT
V gene: TRBV6-6; J gene: TRBJ1-1; clone size: NA; D gene: TRBD1; CDR3 protein: CASSPGQPEAFF; CDR3 DNA: TGTGCCAGCAGCCCGGGACAGCCTGAAGCTTTCTTT
V gene: TRBV30; J gene: TRBJ1-5; clone size: NA; D gene: NA; CDR3 protein: CAWSDWDQPQHF; CDR3 DNA: TGTGCCTGGAGTGATTGGGATCAGCCCCAGCATTTT
V gene: TRBV6-1; J gene: TRBJ2-2; clone size: many; D gene: NA; CDR3 protein: CASSVGTLGELFF; CDR3 DNA: TGTGCCAGCAGTGTGGGGACGCTTGGGGAGCTGTTTTTT
V gene: TRBV15; J gene: TRBJ1-1; clone size: NA; D gene: NA; CDR3 protein: CATSGSDRLPKNTEAFF; CDR3 DNA: TGTGCCACCAGCGGGTCGGACAGACTCCCAAAGAACACTGAAGCTTTCTTT
V gene: TRBV10-3; J gene: TRBJ1-6; clone size: once; D gene: NA; CDR3 protein: CARPRETLHF; CDR3 DNA: TGCGCCAGACCCAGGGAAACCCTCCACTTT
V gene: TRBV5-6; J gene: TRBJ1-4; clone size: NA; D gene: NA; CDR3 protein: CASSLRDEKLFF; CDR3 DNA: TGTGCCAGCAGCTTGAGGGATGAAAAACTGTTTTTT
V gene: TRBV9; J gene: TRBJ2-3; clone size: NA; D gene: TRBD2; CDR3 protein: CASSAGRGADTQYF; CDR3 DNA: TGTGCCAGCAGCGCTGGGAGGGGTGCAGATACGCAGTATTTT